The 7 T cell receptor beta chains below were found in one sample sequenced in a study of Graves' ophthalmopathy and Graves' hyperthyroidism. Amplification of the TCR beta CDR3 regions used RNA transcripts (as template). Second-round multiplex PCR came after a first-round RT-PCR that employed HTBI primers. Using its own MiXCR run on the multiplex PCR reads, TCRdb lists one record per CDR3 protein. The sample shows hundreds of thousands of distinct CDR3 sequences, roughly 14% of them seen only once. Material for sequencing was blood. The receptors were gathered from a woman in her 30s with Graves' ophthalmopathy.

This clonotype turned up a few times. The rearrangement uses TRBV6-1 and TRBJ1-2, with 7 bases identical to TRBD1. V lost 7 bases to trimming and J lost 1 base; unmatched junction nucleotides: 12. The CDR3 extends over 16 amino acids. From germline, CDR1 is MNHNS and CDR2 SASEGT. CDR3 loop: CASTNWRGLRNYGYTF. The CDR3 DNA reads as TGTGCCAGCACCAATTGGAGGGGGCTGCGTAACTATGGCTACACCTTC.

This clonotype has a count of ten or more. The chain carries TRBV2 and TRBJ1-1; D possibly corresponds to TRBD1 (6 bases). V lost 10 bases and J 2 bases, leaving 17 bases between the germline ends. Per the germline V gene, CDR1 is SNHLY and CDR2 is FYNNEI. The length of the CDR3 is 14 residues. CDR3 in amino acids: CATKLGGRNTEAFF. CDR3 nucleotide sequence: TGTGCCACCAAATTAGGGGGTCGAAACACTGAAGCTTTCTTT.

This clonotype was seen many times. This chain joins TRBV12-3 or TRBV12-4 and TRBJ2-2, with TRBD1 matching over 8 bases. The CDR3 is 15 amino acids. With V trimmed by 4 bases and J by 4 bases, 5 bases remained unmatched. DNA of the CDR3: TGTGCCAGCAGTTCCAGGGGGCCGGGCACCGGGGAGCTGTTTTTT. This translates into CASSSRGPGTGELFF.

Only a few counts were recorded for this clonotype. The chain recombines TRBV3-1 with TRBJ2-2; 7 bases align to TRBD1. Germline values: CDR1 LGHDT, CDR2 YNNKEL (reference sequence). The trim removed 1 base at V and 5 bases at J, leaving 7 bases unmatched. The CDR3 length is 16 residues. CDR3 bases: TGTGCCAGCAGCCAAGGTGACAGGGCGCATACCGGGGAGCTGTTTTTT. It is translated as CASSQGDRAHTGELFF.

This clonotype was recorded at least ten times. The genes are TRBV2 and TRBJ1-1; D ambiguous. The V gene's germline CDR1 is SNHLY and CDR2 FYNNEI. The CDR3 has 13 residues. Deletions cut 1 base from V and 1 base from J, with 4 bases between. This CDR3 is CASSEGKNTEAFF. The CDR3 region has the DNA TGTGCCAGCAGTGAAGGGAAGAACACTGAAGCTTTCTTT.

This clonotype was seen ten or more times. J is TRBJ2-7 and V is TRBV28; the D is unclear. Germline CDR1 MDHEN, CDR2 SYDVKM. Trimming pared 9 bases from V and 2 bases from J, leaving 20 bases between. This CDR3 has 15 residues. The CDR3 region has the DNA TGTGCCAGTCTTTCCGACGGACGAACCCCCTACGAGCAGTACTTC. Translating it yields CASLSDGRTPYEQYF. Full variable domain (remainder filled in from reference TRBV28 and TRBJ2-7): DVKVTQSSRYLVKRTGEKVFLECVQDMDHENMFWYRQDPGLGLRLIYFSYDVKMKEKGDIPEGYSVSREKKERFSLILESASTNQTSMYLCASLSDGRTPYEQYFGPGTRLTVT.

This clonotype has at least ten counts. This chain connects TRBV7-2 to TRBJ2-7; 10 bases line up with TRBD2. Germline CDR1 reads SGHTA; CDR2 reads FQGNSA. The V segment lost 4 bases and the J segment 0 bases; nucleotides outside the gene matches: 0. The CDR3 sequence is 14 residues long. The CDR3 nucleotides read TGTGCCAGCAGCTCTAGCGGGGGCTCCTACGAGCAGTACTTC. Translating gives CASSSSGGSYEQYF.